The clone carrying this T cell receptor (beta chain) was detected once. What it recognizes is unknown. The junction differs from germline at one of its ends, possibly a read error. Clones were read by immunoSEQ multiplex PCR, and TCRdb kept only the in-frame ones, dropping some. The sample includes roughly 1,800,000 clones, roughly 94% of them seen just once. This sample is part of a study of shared clonotypes between healthy human individuals. Study background: Aged 18 to 49, the donors were two women and a few men.

CD45RO-negative CD8 cells positively selected for CCR7 made up the naive population, which excluded terminally differentiated effector memory CD45RA+ cells. Study-wide findings and caveats: Incompleteness in sorted-subset sequencing, despite large depth, was shown by rarefaction. Researchers found naive subsets generally carried larger estimated richness than memory subsets. It was only blood that was sampled, and tissue repertoires likely differ.

The CDR3 covers 14 residues. In germline, CDR1 is SSHAT, CDR2 FNYEAQ (reference sequence). The clonotype comes from a man between 18 and 35 years old in good health. This chain joins TRBV7-7 and TRBJ2-1; D might be TRBD1 or TRBD2, each matching 5 bases. The sample taken for sequencing was naive CD8+ T cells sorted from blood. This CDR3 is CASSLAPGFNEQFF. As DNA, the CDR3 is TGTGCTAGCAGCTTAGCGCCAGGGTTCAATGAGCAGTTCTTC.